The rows below give T cell receptor beta chains drawn from one sample of a study of cytomegalovirus exposure and HLA in healthy donors. Assay used: immunoSEQ multiplex PCR; TCRdb lists only in-frame clones, some missing. Of about 160,000 clones in the sample, about three quarters were seen once. Sequences were obtained from PBMCs. Receptor source: a woman younger than 45 in good health and CMV-seronegative. The CDR3 runs from the conserved cysteine through the conserved F or W. D genes are given only for firm matches. Size is omitted from some rows. Given values are once, few, many or a class for expanded clones.

V gene	clone size	D gene	J gene	CDR3 protein	CDR3 DNA
TRBV27	-	-	TRBJ1-2	CASSFSGVLGGYTF	TGTGCCAGCAGTTTCTCAGGGGTTCTAGGAGGCTACACCTTC
TRBV28	-	TRBD1	TRBJ1-2	CASSGDRYYGYTF	TGTGCCAGCAGTGGGGACAGGTACTATGGCTACACCTTC
TRBV11-3	-	-	TRBJ2-3	CASSFLSTDTQYF	TGTGCCAGCAGCTTTCTTAGCACAGATACGCAGTATTTT
TRBV4-1	few	-	TRBJ1-4	CASSHSRGGNEKLFF	TGCGCCAGCAGTCACTCGCGGGGAGGGAATGAAAAACTGTTTTTT
TRBV7-9	once	TRBD2	TRBJ2-1	CASSAGLAGGEDNEQFF	TGTGCCAGCAGCGCAGGACTAGCGGGAGGGGAAGACAATGAGCAGTTCTTC
TRBV7-9	-	TRBD1	TRBJ1-2	CASSLDRGQGGYTF	TGTGCCAGCAGCTTAGACAGGGGCCAGGGCGGCTACACCTTC
TRBV25-1	-	-	TRBJ2-1	CASSELGGTTSYNEQFF	TGTGCCAGCAGTGAATTAGGCGGTACCACCTCCTACAATGAGCAGTTCTTC
TRBV2	-	TRBD1	TRBJ1-3	CASSPDRGVVTIYF	TGTGCCAGCAGCCCCGACAGGGGGGTTGTCACCATATATTTT
TRBV5-1	-	-	TRBJ2-2	CASSLARQPNTGELFF	TGCGCCAGCAGCTTGGCGCGGCAGCCGAACACCGGGGAGCTGTTTTTT
TRBV14	-	TRBD2	TRBJ2-5	CASSSGTSEGETQYF	TGTGCCAGCAGCTCCGGGACTAGCGAAGGGGAGACCCAGTACTTC
TRBV5-4	-	-	TRBJ1-1	CASSLNREGSEAFF	TGTGCCAGCAGCTTGAACAGGGAAGGGTCTGAAGCTTTCTTT
TRBV29-1	few	TRBD1	TRBJ1-1	CSVARDRNTEAFF	TGCAGCGTTGCAAGGGACAGGAACACTGAAGCTTTCTTT
TRBV6-1	-	-	TRBJ1-2	CASSSQSSNYGYTF	TGTGCCAGCTCCTCGCAGTCCTCTAACTATGGCTACACCTTC
TRBV29-1	-	TRBD1	TRBJ2-7	CSVDRGQDEQYF	TGCAGCGTTGACAGGGGGCAAGACGAGCAGTACTTC
TRBV6-5	-	TRBD1	TRBJ1-2	CASSQDRERGYTF	TGTGCCAGCAGCCAGGACAGGGAGAGGGGCTACACCTTC
TRBV29-1	-	-	TRBJ2-1	CSVEKLINEQFF	TGCAGCGTTGAAAAACTTATTAATGAGCAGTTCTTC
TRBV6-6	-	TRBD1	TRBJ1-2	CAIKGTGQGGGYTF	TGTGCCATCAAAGGGACAGGGCAAGGCGGTGGCTACACCTTC
TRBV18	-	-	TRBJ2-1	CASSPNLLAEQFF	TGTGCCAGCTCACCAAACTTATTAGCTGAGCAGTTCTTC
TRBV19	-	-	TRBJ2-2	CASSIQAFDTGELFF	TGTGCCAGTAGTATCCAAGCCTTTGACACCGGGGAGCTGTTTTTT
TRBV30	-	-	TRBJ1-1	CAWSSSGHPNTEAFF	TGTGCCTGGAGTTCATCCGGACACCCGAACACTGAAGCTTTCTTT
TRBV19	-	-	TRBJ1-5	CASTAPGRGAQPQHF	TGTGCCAGTACCGCCCCGGGGAGGGGAGCTCAGCCCCAGCATTTT
TRBV7-8	-	-	TRBJ1-4	CASSNKFRDDNEKLFF	TGTGCCAGCAGTAACAAGTTTCGGGATGATAATGAAAAACTGTTTTTT
TRBV28	-	TRBD1	TRBJ2-2	CASTGLGQGGHTGELFF	TGTGCCAGCACCGGCCTTGGACAGGGAGGCCACACCGGGGAGCTGTTTTTT
TRBV29-1	-	TRBD1	TRBJ1-4	CSGKMTGGSEKLFF	TGCAGCGGGAAAATGACAGGGGGCAGTGAAAAACTGTTTTTT
TRBV28	few	TRBD2	TRBJ2-7	CASAYGGLVYEQYF	TGTGCCAGCGCCTACGGTGGACTAGTCTATGAGCAGTACTTC
TRBV2	-	-	TRBJ1-1	CASSDVGGMNTEAFF	TGTGCCAGCAGTGATGTTGGGGGGATGAACACTGAAGCTTTCTTT
TRBV6-5	-	-	TRBJ2-2	CASSIQAGDTGELFF	TGTGCCAGCAGTATCCAGGCCGGTGACACCGGGGAGCTGTTTTTT
TRBV6-6	-	TRBD2	TRBJ2-7	CASSRGGSGGPGEQYF	TGTGCCAGCAGTAGGGGGGGTAGCGGGGGCCCAGGCGAGCAGTACTTC
TRBV6-1	-	-	TRBJ2-1	CATDSFGYNEQFF	TGTGCCACCGACTCCTTCGGCTACAATGAGCAGTTCTTC